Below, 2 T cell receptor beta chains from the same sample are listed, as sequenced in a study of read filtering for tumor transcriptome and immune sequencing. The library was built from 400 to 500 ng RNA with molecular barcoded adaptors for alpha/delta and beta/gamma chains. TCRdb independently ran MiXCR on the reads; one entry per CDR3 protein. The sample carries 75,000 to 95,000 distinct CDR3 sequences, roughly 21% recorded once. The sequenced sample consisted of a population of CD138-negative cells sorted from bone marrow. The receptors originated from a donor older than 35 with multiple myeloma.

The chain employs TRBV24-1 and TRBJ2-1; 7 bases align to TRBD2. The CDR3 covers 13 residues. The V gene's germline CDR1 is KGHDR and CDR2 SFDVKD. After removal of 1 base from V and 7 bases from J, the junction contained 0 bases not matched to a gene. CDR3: CATSDLAGNEQFF. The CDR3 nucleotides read TGTGCCACCAGTGATTTAGCGGGGAATGAGCAGTTCTTC.

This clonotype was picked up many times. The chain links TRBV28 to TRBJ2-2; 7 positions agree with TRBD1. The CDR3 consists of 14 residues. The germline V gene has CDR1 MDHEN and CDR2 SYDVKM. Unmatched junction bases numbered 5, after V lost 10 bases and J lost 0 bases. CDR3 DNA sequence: TGTGCCACCGGGACAGCTTCGAACACCGGGGAGCTGTTTTTT. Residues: CATGTASNTGELFF.